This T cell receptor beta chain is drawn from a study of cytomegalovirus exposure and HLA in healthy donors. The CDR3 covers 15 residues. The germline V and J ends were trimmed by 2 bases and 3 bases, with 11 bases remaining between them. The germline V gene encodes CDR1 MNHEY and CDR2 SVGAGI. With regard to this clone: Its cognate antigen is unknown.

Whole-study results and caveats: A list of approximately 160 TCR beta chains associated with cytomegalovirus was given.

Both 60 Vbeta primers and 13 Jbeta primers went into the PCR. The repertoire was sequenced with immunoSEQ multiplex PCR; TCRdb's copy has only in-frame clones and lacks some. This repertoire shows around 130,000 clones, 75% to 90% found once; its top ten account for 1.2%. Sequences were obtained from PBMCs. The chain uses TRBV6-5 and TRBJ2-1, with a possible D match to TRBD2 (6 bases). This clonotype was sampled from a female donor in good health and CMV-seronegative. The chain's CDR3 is CASSYNGTGYNEQFF. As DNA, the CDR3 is TGTGCCAGCAGTTACAACGGGACTGGCTACAATGAGCAGTTCTTC.